The 14 T cell receptor beta chains given below trace back to one sample, sequenced in a study of vaccination and CD4 T cells after COVID-19 (dated by TCRdb to 2022 to 2024). The library relied on PCR. Sequencing took place on an Illumina iSeq 100. TCR sequencing of DNA from cultured CD4+ T cells used the Oncomine TCR Beta short-read assay at the Johns Hopkins FTIC core. TCRdb reanalyzed the raw reads on its own, using fastp at Q25 for trimming and MiXCR for clone calling, and kept in-frame beta chains. CDR3 protein sequences are deduplicated, and each keeps its most common genes and DNA. The sample table records some 17,000 distinct CDR3 sequences; about 43% of these occur just once. Roughly 8.9% of the sample is in the top ten clones. These receptors' targets are unknown. The treatment or condition label here, explained by the study, means: approximately 10-day PBMC culture with coronavirus spike peptide pools or control peptides (ViraFEST assay).

The sequencing input was CD4+ T cells from blood, cultured in vitro. Receptors originate from a human donor who had recovered from COVID-19.

This clonotype is categorized as medium-sized. The chain couples TRBV19 to TRBJ2-2; 10 nucleotides agree with TRBD1. The CDR3 has 14 amino acids. After removal of 6 bases from V and 6 bases from J, the junction contained 4 bases not matched to a gene. Germline V gene sequence: CDR1 LNHDA, CDR2 SQIVND (reference sequence). The CDR3 DNA is TGTGCCAGTAGGGGGACAGGGGTAGCCGGGGAGCTGTTTTTT. It specifies CASRGTGVAGELFF.

The table lists this clonotype with a few counts. This chain uses TRBV7-2 with TRBJ1-1; 7 nucleotides agree with TRBD1. The J segment lost 0 bases and the V segment lost 3 bases, leaving 1 base of the junction unmatched. This CDR3 contains 14 residues. Germline assignment: CDR1 SGHTA and CDR2 FQGNSA. The CDR3 loop is CASSLTGMNTEAFF. The CDR3 DNA is TGTGCCAGCAGCTTGACAGGGATGAACACTGAAGCTTTCTTT.

V gene TRBV19 combines with J gene TRBJ2-3; D is unresolved. Trimming removed 7 bases at V and 6 bases at J, with 8 bases between. The CDR3 runs to 11 residues. The V gene's germline CDR1 is LNHDA and CDR2 SQIVND (reference sequence). DNA of the CDR3: TGTGCCAGTAAATTTTCGGATACGCAGTATTTT. Its protein is CASKFSDTQYF.

The chain carries TRBV20-1 and TRBJ2-5; 8 nucleotides match TRBD2. This CDR3 region has 14 residues. J lost 2 bases, V lost 5 bases, and 7 bases had no gene match. The germline CDR1 and CDR2 sequences are DFQATT and SNEGSKA (reference sequence). CDR3 region: CSARGLAPQETQYF. CDR3 nucleotide sequence: TGCAGTGCTCGAGGACTAGCCCCTCAAGAGACCCAGTACTTC.

The chain links TRBV2 to TRBJ1-5, with a possible D match to TRBD1 (5 bases). The CDR3 runs 15 residues. Looked up from germline, CDR1 is SNHLY and CDR2 is FYNNEI. V was shortened by 5 bases and J by 2 bases, with 13 bases between the two germline ends. For the CDR3, the DNA is TGTGCCAGCAGTCCCCCAGGGAACCGCAATCAGCCCCAGCATTTT. It translates to CASSPPGNRNQPQHF.

This clonotype was detected only a few times. The rearrangement uses TRBV7-3 and TRBJ2-1; 8 bases line up with TRBD1. Germline values: CDR1 SGHTA, CDR2 FQGTGA. Trimming cost V 4 bases and J 7 bases; bases outside gene matches: 6. The CDR3 is 14 residues long. CDR3 sequence: CASSSPRDRNEQFF. The CDR3 coding sequence is TGTGCCAGCAGCTCCCCCCGGGACAGGAATGAGCAGTTCTTC. The complete variable domain, with remaining parts taken from reference TRBV7-3 and TRBJ2-1, reads GAGVSQTPSNKVTEKGKYVELRCDPISGHTALYWYRQSLGQGPEFLIYFQGTGAADDSGLPNDRFFAVRPEGSVSTLKIQRTERGDSAVYLCASSSPRDRNEQFFGPGTRLTVL.

This chain connects TRBV19 to TRBJ2-5, with TRBD2 matching 12 bases. The CDR3 has 16 residues. V shed 3 bases and J 2 bases; nucleotides not matched to a gene: 4. CDR1 and CDR2 from the germline V gene are LNHDA and SQIVND (reference sequence). CDR3 sequence: CASSMGLAGGQETQYF. In DNA form, the CDR3 reads TGTGCCAGTAGTATGGGTCTAGCGGGAGGGCAAGAGACCCAGTACTTC.

In its sample, this clonotype was seen a few times. The chain links TRBV6-1 to TRBJ2-4; D is unclear. The CDR3 is made up of 16 amino acids. From germline, CDR1 is MNHNS and CDR2 SASEGT. Deletions cut 6 bases from V and 1 base from J, with 16 bases between. CDR3 sequence reads: CASSPLDQVAKNIQYF. CDR3 bases: TGTGCCAGCAGCCCGCTAGATCAGGTGGCCAAAAACATTCAGTACTTC.

The rearrangement links TRBV4-3 to TRBJ2-7; D remains ambiguous. Trimming cost V 0 bases and J 4 bases, with 13 bases left between them. CDR3 length: 15 residues. The germline V gene has CDR1 LGHNA and CDR2 YSLEER. This CDR3 reads CASSQEGGGRYEQYF. CDR3 bases: TGCGCCAGCAGCCAAGAAGGTGGCGGCAGGTACGAGCAGTACTTC.

This clonotype has a handful of counts. CDR3 coding DNA: TGCAGTGCTCGATTCCAAGAGACCCAGTACTTC. This translates into CSARFQETQYF. The J gene is TRBJ2-5, the V gene TRBV20-1; D is ambiguous. V was pared by 5 bases and J by 1 base, with 5 bases between. The CDR3 spans 11 residues. The germline V gene has CDR1 DFQATT and CDR2 SNEGSKA (reference sequence).

The chain carries TRBV18 and TRBJ2-3; D gene uncertain. V lost 3 bases and J lost 7, with 11 bases in between. The CDR3 spans 13 residues. Germline loops: CDR1 KGHSH, CDR2 LQKENI. The CDR3 region is CASSPPLINTQYF. The DNA for the CDR3 is TGTGCCAGCTCACCCCCATTGATAAATACGCAGTATTTT. The full variable domain, completed using reference TRBV18 and TRBJ2-3, is NAGVMQNPRHLVRRRGQEARLRCSPMKGHSHVYWYRQLPEEGLKFMVYLQKENIIDESGMPKERFSAEFPKEGPSILRIQQVVRGDSAAYFCASSPPLINTQYFGPGTRLTVL.

This chain connects TRBV10-3 to TRBJ2-7, with D tentatively TRBD2 (6 bases). The germline gives CDR1 ENHRY, CDR2 SYGVKD. V was cut by 4 bases and J by 0 bases, with 10 bases left in between. The CDR3 is made up of 14 amino acids. CDR3 in DNA: TGTGCCATCAGTGTGGCGGGAAGCTCCTACGAGCAGTACTTC. Protein sequence: CAISVAGSSYEQYF.

V gene TRBV6-1 combines with J gene TRBJ2-7, with D possibly being TRBD1 (6 bases). The CDR3 has 13 residues. V lost 8 bases and J lost 1, with 12 bases in between. CDR1 and CDR2 from the germline V gene are MNHNS and SASEGT. The CDR3, as DNA: TGTGCCAGCGCACCTACAGGGTCCTACGAGCAGTACTTC. Translated: CASAPTGSYEQYF.

This clonotype was seen a handful of times. This chain links TRBV7-9 with TRBJ1-5, with D hard to call. The CDR3 length is 13 residues. The germline V gene has CDR1 SEHNR and CDR2 FQNEAQ (reference sequence). V was clipped by 5 bases and J by 3 bases, with 8 bases between them. The CDR3 bases are TGTGCCAGCAGCGGGGAGGCCAATCAGCCCCAGCATTTT. Encoded protein: CASSGEANQPQHF. The variable domain in full, with the rest retrieved from reference TRBV7-9 and TRBJ1-5, is DTGVSQNPRHKITKRGQNVTFRCDPISEHNRLYWYRQTLGQGPEFLTYFQNEAQLEKSRLLSDRFSAERPKGSFSTLEIQRTEQGDSAMYLCASSGEANQPQHFGDGTRLSIL.